The source of this TCR beta chain is a study of shared clonotypes between healthy human individuals. Overall study: Three plates were used per donor for CD4 naive, three for CD4 memory, two for CD8 naive and one for CD8 memory. Overall study findings and caveats: There were few donors, and this limited the genetic and exposure-history diversity represented. Of the naive CD4 clonotypes, around 4.7% were shared across a handful of donors.

CDR1 SGHRS and CDR2 YFSETQ come from the germline V gene. The V gene lost 4 bases and the J gene lost 3 bases, with 13 bases spanning the gap. The CDR3 extends over 14 amino acids. About this clone itself: Antigen: not known.

This table comes from immunoSEQ multiplex PCR, and its TCRdb copy is limited to in-frame clones, with some not included. The table records some 1 million clones, under 80% of them present only once. This sequence was found in a man younger than 35 in good health. The chain carries TRBV5-1 and TRBJ1-2, with D maybe TRBD1 (5 bases). The material sequenced was memory CD4+ T cells sorted from blood. Specified subset: CD45RA-negative fraction. The chain's CDR3 is CASSQRPGDYGYTF. CDR3 DNA sequence: TGCGCCAGCAGCCAAAGACCGGGGGACTATGGCTACACCTTC.